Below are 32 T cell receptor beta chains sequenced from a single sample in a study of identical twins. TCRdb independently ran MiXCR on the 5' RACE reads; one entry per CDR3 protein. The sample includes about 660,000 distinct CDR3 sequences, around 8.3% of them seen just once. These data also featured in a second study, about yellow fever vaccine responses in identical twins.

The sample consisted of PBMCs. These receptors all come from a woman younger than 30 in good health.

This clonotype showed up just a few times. CDR3 sequence reads: CTSSQEPRDSGRSYEQYF. The DNA of the CDR3 is TGCACCAGCAGCCAAGAGCCCCGAGATAGCGGGAGATCCTACGAGCAGTACTTC. The chain employs TRBV1 and TRBJ2-7; TRBD2 is the table's D call and was not checked against the DNA. TRBV1 is reported as a pseudogene. The CDR3 is made up of 18 amino acids.

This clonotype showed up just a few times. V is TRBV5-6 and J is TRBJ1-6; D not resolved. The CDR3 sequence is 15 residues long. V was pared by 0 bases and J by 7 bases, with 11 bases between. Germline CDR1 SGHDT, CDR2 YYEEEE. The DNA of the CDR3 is TGTGCCAGCAGCTTGGCCTACGGGTGGAATTCACCCCTCCACTTT. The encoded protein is CASSLAYGWNSPLHF.

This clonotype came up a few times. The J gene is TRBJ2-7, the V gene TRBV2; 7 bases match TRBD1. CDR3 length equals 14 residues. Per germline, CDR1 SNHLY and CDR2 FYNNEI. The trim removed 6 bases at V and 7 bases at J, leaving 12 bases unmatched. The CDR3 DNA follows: TGTGCCAGCAGACCGGGACAGTCTACGATTGAGCAGTACTTC. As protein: CASRPGQSTIEQYF.

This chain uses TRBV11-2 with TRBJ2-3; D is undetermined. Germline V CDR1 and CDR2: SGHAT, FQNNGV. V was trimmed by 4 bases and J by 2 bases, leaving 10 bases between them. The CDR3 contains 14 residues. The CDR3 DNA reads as TGTGCCAGCAGCTCTAGACTCACCACAGATACGCAGTATTTT. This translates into CASSSRLTTDTQYF. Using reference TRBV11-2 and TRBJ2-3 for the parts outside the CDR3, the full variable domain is EAGVAQSPRYKIIEKRQSVAFWCNPISGHATLYWYQQILGQGPKLLIQFQNNGVVDDSQLPKDRFSAERLKGVDSTLKIQPAKLEDSAVYLCASSSRLTTDTQYFGPGTRLTVL.

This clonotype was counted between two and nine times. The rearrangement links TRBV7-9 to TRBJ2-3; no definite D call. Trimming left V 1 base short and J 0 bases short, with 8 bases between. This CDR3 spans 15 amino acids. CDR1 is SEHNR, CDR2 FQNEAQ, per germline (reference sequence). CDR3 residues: CASSLESDSTDTQYF. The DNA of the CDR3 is TGTGCCAGCAGCTTAGAGTCTGACAGCACAGATACGCAGTATTTT.

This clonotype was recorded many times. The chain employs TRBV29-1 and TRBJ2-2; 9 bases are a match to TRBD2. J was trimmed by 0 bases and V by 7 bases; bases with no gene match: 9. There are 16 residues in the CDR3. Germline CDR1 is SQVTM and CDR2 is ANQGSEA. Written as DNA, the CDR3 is TGCAGCGCTACCTGGGCTAGCGGGACGAACACCGGGGAGCTGTTTTTT. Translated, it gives CSATWASGTNTGELFF.

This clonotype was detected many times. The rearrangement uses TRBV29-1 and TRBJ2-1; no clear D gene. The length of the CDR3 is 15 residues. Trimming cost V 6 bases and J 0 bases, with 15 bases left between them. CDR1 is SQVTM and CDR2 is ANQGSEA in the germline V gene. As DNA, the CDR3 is TGCAGCGTGAACGGGCCTCAATTCTCCTACAATGAGCAGTTCTTC. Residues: CSVNGPQFSYNEQFF.

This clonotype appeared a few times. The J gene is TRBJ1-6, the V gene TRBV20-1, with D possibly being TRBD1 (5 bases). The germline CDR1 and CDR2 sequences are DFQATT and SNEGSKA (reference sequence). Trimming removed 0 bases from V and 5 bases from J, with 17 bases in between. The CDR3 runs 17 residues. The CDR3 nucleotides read TGCAGTGCTAGAGATTTTCAGGGCCAGAAAAATAATTCACCCCTCCACTTT. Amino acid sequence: CSARDFQGQKNNSPLHF.

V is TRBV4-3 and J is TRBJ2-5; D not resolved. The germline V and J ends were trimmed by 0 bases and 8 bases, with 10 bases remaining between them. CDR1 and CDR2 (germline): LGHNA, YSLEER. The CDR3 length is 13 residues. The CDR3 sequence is CASSQDQLGTQYF. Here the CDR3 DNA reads TGCGCCAGCAGCCAAGATCAATTAGGAACCCAGTACTTC.

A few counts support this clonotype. The CDR3 sequence: CASSGPGRDEQYF. The CDR3 nucleotides are TGTGCCAGCAGTGGTCCGGGTCGGGACGAGCAGTACTTC. The chain employs TRBV6-2 or TRBV6-3 and TRBJ2-7; D unresolved. This CDR3 region has 13 residues. V was clipped by 5 bases and J by 5 bases, with 13 bases between them. Germline V gene sequence: CDR1 MNHEY, CDR2 SVGEGT.

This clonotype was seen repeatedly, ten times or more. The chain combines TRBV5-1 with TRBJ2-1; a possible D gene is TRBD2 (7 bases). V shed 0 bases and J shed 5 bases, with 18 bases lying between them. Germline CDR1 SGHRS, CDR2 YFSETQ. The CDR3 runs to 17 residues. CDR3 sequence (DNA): TGCGCCAGCAGCTTGGTGGGGGGGGGCCTTGGTCACAATGAGCAGTTCTTC. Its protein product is CASSLVGGGLGHNEQFF.

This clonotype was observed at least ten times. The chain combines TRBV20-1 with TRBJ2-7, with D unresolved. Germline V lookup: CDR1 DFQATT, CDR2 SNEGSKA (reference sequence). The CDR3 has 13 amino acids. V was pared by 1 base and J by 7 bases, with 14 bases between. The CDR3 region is CSARGTPLREQYF. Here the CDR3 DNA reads TGCAGTGCTAGAGGGACCCCTTTACGTGAGCAGTACTTC.

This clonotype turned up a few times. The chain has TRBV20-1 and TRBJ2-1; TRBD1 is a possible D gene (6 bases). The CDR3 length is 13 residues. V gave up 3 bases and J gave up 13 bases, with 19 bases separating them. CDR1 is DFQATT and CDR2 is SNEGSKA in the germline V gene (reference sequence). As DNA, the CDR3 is TGCAGTGCTAGGGGAAGGGACAAAGGAGACCAGTTCTTC. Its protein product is CSARGRDKGDQFF.

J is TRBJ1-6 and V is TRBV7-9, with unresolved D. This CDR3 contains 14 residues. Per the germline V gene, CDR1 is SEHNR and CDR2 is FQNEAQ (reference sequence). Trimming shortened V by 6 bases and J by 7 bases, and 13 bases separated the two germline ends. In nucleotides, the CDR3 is TGTGCCAGCAGAGAGAGTTCTCTGAATTCACCCCTCCACTTT. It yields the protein CASRESSLNSPLHF.

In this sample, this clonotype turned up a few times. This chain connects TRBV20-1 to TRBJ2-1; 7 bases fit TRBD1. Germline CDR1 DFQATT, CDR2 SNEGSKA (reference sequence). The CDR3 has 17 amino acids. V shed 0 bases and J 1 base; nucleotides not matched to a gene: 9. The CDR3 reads CSARDRYTGQSYNEQFF. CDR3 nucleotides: TGCAGTGCTAGAGATCGCTATACGGGACAGTCCTACAATGAGCAGTTCTTC.

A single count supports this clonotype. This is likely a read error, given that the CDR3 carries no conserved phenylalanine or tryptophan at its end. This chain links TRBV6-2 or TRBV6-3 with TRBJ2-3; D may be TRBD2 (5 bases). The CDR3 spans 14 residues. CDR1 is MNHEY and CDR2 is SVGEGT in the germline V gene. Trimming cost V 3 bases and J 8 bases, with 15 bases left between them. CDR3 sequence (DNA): TGTGCCAGCAGTTATATCGGAGGACCAGGTACGCAGTATCTT. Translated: CASSYIGGPGTQYL.

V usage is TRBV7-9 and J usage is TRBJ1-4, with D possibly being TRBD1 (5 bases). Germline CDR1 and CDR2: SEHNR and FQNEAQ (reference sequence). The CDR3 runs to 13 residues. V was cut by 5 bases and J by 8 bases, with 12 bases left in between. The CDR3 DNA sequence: TGTGCCAGCAGCGTGGCCGGGGGAGAAAAACTGTTTTTT. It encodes CASSVAGGEKLFF.

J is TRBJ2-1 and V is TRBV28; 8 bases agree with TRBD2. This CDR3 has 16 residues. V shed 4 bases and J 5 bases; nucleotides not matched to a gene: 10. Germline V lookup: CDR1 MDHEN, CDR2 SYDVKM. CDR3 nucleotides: TGTGCCAGCAGTTCGGCAGCGGGAGTGGGGAACAATGAGCAGTTCTTC. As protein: CASSSAAGVGNNEQFF. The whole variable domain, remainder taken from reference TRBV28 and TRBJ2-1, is DVKVTQSSRYLVKRTGEKVFLECVQDMDHENMFWYRQDPGLGLRLIYFSYDVKMKEKGDIPEGYSVSREKKERFSLILESASTNQTSMYLCASSSAAGVGNNEQFFGPGTRLTVL.

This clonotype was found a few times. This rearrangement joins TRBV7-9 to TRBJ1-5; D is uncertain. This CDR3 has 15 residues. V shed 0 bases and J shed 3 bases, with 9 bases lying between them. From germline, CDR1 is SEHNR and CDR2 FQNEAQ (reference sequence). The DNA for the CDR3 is TGTGCCAGCAGCTTAGCAATCGGAAACAATCAGCCCCAGCATTTT. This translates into CASSLAIGNNQPQHF. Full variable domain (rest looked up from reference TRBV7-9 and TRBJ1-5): DTGVSQNPRHKITKRGQNVTFRCDPISEHNRLYWYRQTLGQGPEFLTYFQNEAQLEKSRLLSDRFSAERPKGSFSTLEIQRTEQGDSAMYLCASSLAIGNNQPQHFGDGTRLSIL.

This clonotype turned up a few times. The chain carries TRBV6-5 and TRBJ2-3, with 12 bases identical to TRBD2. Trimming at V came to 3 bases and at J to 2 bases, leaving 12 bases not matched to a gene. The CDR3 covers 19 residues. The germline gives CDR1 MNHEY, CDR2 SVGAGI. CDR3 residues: CASSYPASGRAVNTDTQYF. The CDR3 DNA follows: TGTGCCAGCAGTTATCCCGCTAGCGGGAGGGCCGTAAACACAGATACGCAGTATTTT.

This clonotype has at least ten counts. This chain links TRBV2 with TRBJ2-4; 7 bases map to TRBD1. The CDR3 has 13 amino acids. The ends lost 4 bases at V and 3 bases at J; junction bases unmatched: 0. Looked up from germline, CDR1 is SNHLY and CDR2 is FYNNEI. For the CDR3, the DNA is TGTGCCAGCAGTGGGGACAGCAAAAACATTCAGTACTTC. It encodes CASSGDSKNIQYF. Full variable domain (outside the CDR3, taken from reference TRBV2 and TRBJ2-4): EPEVTQTPSHQVTQMGQEVILRCVPISNHLYFYWYRQILGQKVEFLVSFYNNEISEKSEIFDDQFSVERPDGSNFTLKIRSTKLEDSAMYFCASSGDSKNIQYFGAGTRLSVL.

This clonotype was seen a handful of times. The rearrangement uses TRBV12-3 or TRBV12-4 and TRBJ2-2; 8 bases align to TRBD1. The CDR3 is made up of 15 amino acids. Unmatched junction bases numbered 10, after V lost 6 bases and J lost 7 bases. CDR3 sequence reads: CASSPSTGVSGELFF. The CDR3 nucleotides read TGTGCCAGCAGCCCCTCGACAGGGGTTAGCGGGGAGCTGTTTTTT.

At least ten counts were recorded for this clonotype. The CDR3 sequence: CSARDRSGRGYEQFF. As DNA, the CDR3 is TGCAGTGCTAGAGATCGTAGCGGGAGAGGGTATGAGCAGTTCTTC. The rearrangement links TRBV20-1 to TRBJ2-1; 9 nucleotides align to TRBD2. There are 15 residues in the CDR3. V dropped 0 bases and J dropped 8; count of bases not matched to a gene: 8. From germline, CDR1 is DFQATT and CDR2 SNEGSKA (reference sequence).

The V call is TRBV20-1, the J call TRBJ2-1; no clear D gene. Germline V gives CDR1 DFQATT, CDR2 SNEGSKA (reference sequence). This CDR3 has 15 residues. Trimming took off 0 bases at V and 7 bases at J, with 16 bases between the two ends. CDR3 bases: TGCAGTGCTAGAGATGGTGGTACCTCTAAGAATGAGCAGTTCTTC. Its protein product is CSARDGGTSKNEQFF.

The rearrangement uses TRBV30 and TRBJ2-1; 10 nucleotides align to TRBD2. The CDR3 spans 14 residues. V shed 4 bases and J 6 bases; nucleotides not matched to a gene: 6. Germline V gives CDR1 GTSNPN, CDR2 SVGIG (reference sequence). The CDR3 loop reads CAWTSGGPINEQFF. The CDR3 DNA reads TGTGCCTGGACTAGCGGGGGCCCCATCAATGAGCAGTTCTTC.

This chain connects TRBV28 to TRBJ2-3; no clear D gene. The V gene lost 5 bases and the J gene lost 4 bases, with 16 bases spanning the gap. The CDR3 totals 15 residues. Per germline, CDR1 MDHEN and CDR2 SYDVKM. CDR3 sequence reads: CASSPTDHGPDTQYF. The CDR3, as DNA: TGTGCCAGCAGTCCCACGGACCACGGGCCAGATACGCAGTATTTT.

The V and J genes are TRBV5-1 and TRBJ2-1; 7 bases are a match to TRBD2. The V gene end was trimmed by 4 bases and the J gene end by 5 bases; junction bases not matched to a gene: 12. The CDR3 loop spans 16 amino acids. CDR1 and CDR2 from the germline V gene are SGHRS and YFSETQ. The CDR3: CASSNLEGGSHNEQFF. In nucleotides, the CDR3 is TGCGCCAGCAGCAACCTTGAGGGAGGGTCCCACAATGAGCAGTTCTTC.

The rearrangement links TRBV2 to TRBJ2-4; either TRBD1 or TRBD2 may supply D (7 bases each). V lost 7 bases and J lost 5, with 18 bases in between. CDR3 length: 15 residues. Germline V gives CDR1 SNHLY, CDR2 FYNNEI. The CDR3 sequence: CASILGRGRENIQYF. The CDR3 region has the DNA TGTGCCAGCATCCTAGGGAGGGGGCGCGAAAACATTCAGTACTTC.

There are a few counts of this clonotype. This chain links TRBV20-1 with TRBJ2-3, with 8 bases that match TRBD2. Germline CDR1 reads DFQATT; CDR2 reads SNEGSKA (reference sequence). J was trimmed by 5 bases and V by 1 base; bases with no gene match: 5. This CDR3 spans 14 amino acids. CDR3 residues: CSARAGGPGDTQYF. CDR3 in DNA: TGCAGTGCTAGAGCGGGAGGGCCCGGAGATACGCAGTATTTT.

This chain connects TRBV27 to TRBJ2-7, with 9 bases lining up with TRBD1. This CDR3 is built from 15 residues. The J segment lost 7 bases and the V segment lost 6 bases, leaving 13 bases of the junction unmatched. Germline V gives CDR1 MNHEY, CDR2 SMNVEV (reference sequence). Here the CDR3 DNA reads TGTGCCAGCAGCAACGGACAGGGGAAATCTGTGGAGCAGTACTTC. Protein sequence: CASSNGQGKSVEQYF.

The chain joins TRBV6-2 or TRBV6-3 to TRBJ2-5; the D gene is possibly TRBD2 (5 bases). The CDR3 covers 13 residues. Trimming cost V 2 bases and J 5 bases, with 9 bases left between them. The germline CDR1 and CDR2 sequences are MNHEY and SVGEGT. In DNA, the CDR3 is TGTGCCAGCAGTTACGCGCAGCGGGAGACCCAGTACTTC. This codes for CASSYAQRETQYF.

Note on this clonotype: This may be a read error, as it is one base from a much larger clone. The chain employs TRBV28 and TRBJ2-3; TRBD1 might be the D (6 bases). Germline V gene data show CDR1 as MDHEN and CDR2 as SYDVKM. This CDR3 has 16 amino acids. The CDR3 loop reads CASSPYWADSTDTQCF. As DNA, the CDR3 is TGTGCCAGCAGTCCGTACTGGGCGGACAGCACAGATACGCAGTGTTTT.